The source of this T cell receptor (beta chain) is a study of T cell responses to AZD1222 COVID-19 vaccine. Findings and limits, study-wide: Only a handful of AZD1222 recipients, more than 5 in all, had baseline seropositivity.

Turning to this clone: Its antigen is still unknown.

TCRdb's table, derived via immunoSEQ multiplex PCR, lists solely in-frame clones and lacks some. The sample lists about 160,000 clones, 85% to 95% occurring once. Specimen: peripheral blood, collected 28 days after the second AZD1222 dose. This TCR was recovered from an adult who received the AZD1222 COVID-19 vaccine.

This chain's CDR3 is CASSLSGSEAFF. The CDR3 DNA is TGTGCCAGCTCACTGTCCGGGTCAGAAGCTTTCTTT. The chain joins TRBV18 to TRBJ1-1; D not resolved. The CDR3 loop spans 12 amino acids. V was trimmed by 4 bases and J by 8 bases, leaving 11 bases between them. Germline CDR1 reads KGHSH; CDR2 reads LQKENI.